This TCR beta chain was sequenced for a study of T cells in Graves' hyperthyroidism and ophthalmopathy. Study in general: Before treatment of any kind, peripheral blood was taken at initial diagnosis.

The authors took PBMCs from 8.5 to 10 ml fresh peripheral blood. This clonotype has ten or more counts. What it recognizes is unknown. Whole-study results and caveats: In simple terms, a model built on 13 V-J features told ophthalmopathy apart from stable hyperthyroidism. With a median lead of approximately 6.4 months before onset, the model predicted ophthalmopathy.

The investigators amplified TCR beta CDR3 regions from RNA transcripts. During a first-round RT-PCR of the TCR CDR3, the HTBI primer set was used. TCRdb re-called the multiplex PCR reads with MiXCR, one entry per CDR3 protein. The sample shows 500,000 to 650,000 distinct CDR3 sequences, 15% to 20% of them seen only once. The sequenced sample was blood. The clonotype comes from a man aged 40-55 years with Graves' ophthalmopathy.

CDR3 DNA: TGTGCCAGCAGTGATATATTCGCTAGAGACAATGAGCAGTTCTTC. Amino acids: CASSDIFARDNEQFF. J is TRBJ2-1 and V is TRBV2; D unresolved. Trimming took off 3 bases at V and 5 bases at J, with 14 bases between the two ends. Germline CDR1 reads SNHLY; CDR2 reads FYNNEI. The CDR3 is 15 amino acids.